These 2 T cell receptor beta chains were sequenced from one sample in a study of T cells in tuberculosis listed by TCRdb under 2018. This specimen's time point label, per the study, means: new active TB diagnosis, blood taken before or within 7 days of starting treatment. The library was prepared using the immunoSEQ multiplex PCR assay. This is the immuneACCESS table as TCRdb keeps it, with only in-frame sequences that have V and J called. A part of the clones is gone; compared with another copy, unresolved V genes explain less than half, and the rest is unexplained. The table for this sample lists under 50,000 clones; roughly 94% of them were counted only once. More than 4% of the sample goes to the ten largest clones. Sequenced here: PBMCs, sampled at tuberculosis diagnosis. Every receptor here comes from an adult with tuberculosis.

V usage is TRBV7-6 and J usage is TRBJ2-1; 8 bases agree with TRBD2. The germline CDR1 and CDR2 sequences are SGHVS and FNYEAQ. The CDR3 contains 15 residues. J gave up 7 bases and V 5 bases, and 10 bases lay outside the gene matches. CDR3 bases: TGTGCCAGCAGCGAAGGGACTAGGGGTGCGAATGAGCAGTTCTTC. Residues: CASSEGTRGANEQFF.

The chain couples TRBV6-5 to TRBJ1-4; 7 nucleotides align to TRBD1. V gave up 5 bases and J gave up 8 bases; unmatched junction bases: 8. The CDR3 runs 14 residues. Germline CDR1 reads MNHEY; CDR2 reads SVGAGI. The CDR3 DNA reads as TGTGCCAGCAGTCTACAGGGGCGTTCGGAAAAACTGTTTTTT. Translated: CASSLQGRSEKLFF.